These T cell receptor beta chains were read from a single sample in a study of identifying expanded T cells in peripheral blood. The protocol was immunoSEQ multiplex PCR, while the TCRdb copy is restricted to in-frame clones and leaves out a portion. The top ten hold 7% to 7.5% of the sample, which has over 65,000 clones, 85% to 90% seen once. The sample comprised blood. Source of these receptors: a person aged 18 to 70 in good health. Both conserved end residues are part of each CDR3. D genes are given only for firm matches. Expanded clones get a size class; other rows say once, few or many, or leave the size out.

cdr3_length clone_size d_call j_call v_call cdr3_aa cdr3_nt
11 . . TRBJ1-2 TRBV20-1 CSAAGYRGYTF TGCAGTGCTGCAGGGTATCGTGGCTACACCTTC
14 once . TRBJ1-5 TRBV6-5 CASSPGTGYQPQHF TGTGCCAGCAGCCCCGGGACGGGCTATCAGCCCCAGCATTTT
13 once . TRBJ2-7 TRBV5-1 CASSRKDSYEQYF TGCGCCAGCAGCCGGAAGGACAGCTACGAGCAGTACTTC
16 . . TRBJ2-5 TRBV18 CASSPRQVDRQETQYF TGTGCCAGCTCACCACGACAGGTAGATCGGCAAGAGACCCAGTACTTC
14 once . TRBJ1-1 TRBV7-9 CASSSPLGPIEAFF TGTGCCAGCAGCTCACCCCTAGGACCTATAGAAGCTTTCTTT
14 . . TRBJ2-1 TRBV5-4 CASSFGPEGGEQFF TGTGCCAGCAGCTTCGGGCCTGAGGGGGGTGAGCAGTTCTTC
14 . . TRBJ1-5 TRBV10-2 CASSEATAGQPQHF TGCGCCAGCAGTGAAGCAACTGCAGGTCAGCCCCAGCATTTT
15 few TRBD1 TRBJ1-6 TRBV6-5 CASSYSGQGGSPLHF TGTGCCAGCAGTTACTCCGGACAGGGAGGATCACCCCTCCACTTT
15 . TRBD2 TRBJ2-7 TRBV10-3 CAISGLAASSYEQYF TGTGCCATCAGTGGACTAGCGGCCTCTTCCTACGAGCAGTACTTC
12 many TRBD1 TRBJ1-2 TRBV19 CASTGQTYGYTF TGTGCCAGTACGGGACAGACCTATGGCTACACCTTC
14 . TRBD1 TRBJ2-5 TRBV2 CASSVDRGQETQYF TGTGCCAGCAGTGTAGACAGGGGCCAAGAGACCCAGTACTTC
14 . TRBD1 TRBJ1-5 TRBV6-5 CASSYRTGYQPQHF TGTGCCAGCAGTTACCGGACAGGGTATCAGCCCCAGCATTTT
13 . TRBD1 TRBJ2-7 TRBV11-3 CASSLDEGATQYF TGTGCCAGCAGCTTAGATGAGGGGGCTACTCAGTACTTC
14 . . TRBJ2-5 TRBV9 CASSPGVTQETQYF TGTGCCAGCAGCCCAGGAGTGACCCAAGAGACCCAGTACTTC
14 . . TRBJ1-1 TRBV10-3 CAISGQEERFEAFF TGTGCCATCAGTGGGCAGGAGGAACGCTTTGAAGCTTTCTTT
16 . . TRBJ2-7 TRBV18 CASSPGGRTGTYEQYF TGTGCCAGCTCACCAGGGGGACGAACGGGGACCTACGAGCAGTACTTC
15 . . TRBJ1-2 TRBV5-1 CASTTSPGQRYGYTF TGCGCCAGCACTACCAGTCCGGGCCAACGCTATGGCTACACCTTC
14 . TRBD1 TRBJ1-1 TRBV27 CASSWDRENTEAFF TGTGCCAGCAGTTGGGACAGGGAGAACACTGAAGCTTTCTTT
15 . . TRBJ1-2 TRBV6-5 CASSSRWVPRSGYTF TGTGCCAGCAGTTCCCGATGGGTACCCAGGAGTGGCTACACCTTC
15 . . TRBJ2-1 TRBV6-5 CASSYLGRSGDEQFF TGTGCCAGCAGTTACCTGGGTCGGTCTGGGGATGAGCAGTTCTTC
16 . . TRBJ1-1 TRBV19 CASIPRGGAGPTEAFF TGTGCCAGTATACCACGGGGCGGAGCAGGGCCCACTGAAGCTTTCTTT
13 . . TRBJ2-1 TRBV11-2 CASSLDRKGEQFF TGTGCCAGCAGCTTAGACCGCAAGGGTGAGCAGTTCTTC
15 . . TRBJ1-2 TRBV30 CAWSATPGTNYGYTF TGTGCCTGGAGTGCCACACCCGGGACTAACTATGGCTACACCTTC
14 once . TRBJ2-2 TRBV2 CASSDFHGAGELFF TGTGCCAGCAGTGACTTCCATGGGGCCGGGGAGCTGTTTTTT
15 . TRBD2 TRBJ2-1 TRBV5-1 CASSLAAGGYNEQFF TGCGCCAGCAGCTTGGCAGCGGGGGGCTACAATGAGCAGTTCTTC
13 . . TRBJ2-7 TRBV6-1 CASSGPGRYEQYF TGTGCCAGCAGTGGCCCAGGGCGGTACGAGCAGTACTTC
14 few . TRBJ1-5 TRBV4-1 CASRQVRGRQPQHF TGCGCCAGCAGACAGGTCAGGGGCAGGCAGCCCCAGCATTTT
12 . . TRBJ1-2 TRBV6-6 CASSGSNYGYTF TGTGCCAGCAGCGGGTCTAACTATGGCTACACCTTC
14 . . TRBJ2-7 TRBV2 CASSKPGRTYEQYF TGTGCCAGCAGTAAACCGGGACGGACCTACGAGCAGTACTTC
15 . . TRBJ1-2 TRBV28 CASRDIRGNNYGYTF TGTGCCAGCAGGGACATTCGGGGTAACAACTATGGCTACACCTTC
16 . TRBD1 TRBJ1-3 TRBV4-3 CASSRGDRAAGNTIYF TGCGCCAGCAGCCGAGGGGACAGGGCAGCTGGAAACACCATATATTTT
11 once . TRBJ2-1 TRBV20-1 CSARGADEQFF TGCAGTGCTAGAGGAGCGGATGAGCAGTTCTTC
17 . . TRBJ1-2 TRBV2 CASSYFGQSQYNYGYTF TGTGCCAGTTCCTACTTTGGACAGTCCCAATATAACTATGGCTACACCTTC
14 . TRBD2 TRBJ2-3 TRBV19 CASGRGLVADTQYF TGTGCCAGTGGGAGGGGACTAGTGGCAGATACGCAGTATTTT
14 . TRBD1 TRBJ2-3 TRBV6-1 CASAPTGLMDTQYF TGTGCCAGCGCACCGACAGGGTTGATGGATACGCAGTATTTT
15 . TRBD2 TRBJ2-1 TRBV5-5 CASSLGLAGDNEQFF TGTGCCAGCAGCTTAGGACTAGCGGGCGACAATGAGCAGTTCTTC
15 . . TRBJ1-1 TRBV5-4 CASSAGQIKNTEAFF TGTGCCAGCAGCGCCGGACAGATTAAAAACACTGAAGCTTTCTTT
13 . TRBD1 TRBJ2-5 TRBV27 CASSLRGLETQYF TGTGCCAGCAGTTTAAGGGGGCTTGAGACCCAGTACTTC
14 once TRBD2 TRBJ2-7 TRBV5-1 CASRGGGRPYEQYF TGCGCCAGCAGGGGGGGAGGGAGGCCCTACGAGCAGTACTTC
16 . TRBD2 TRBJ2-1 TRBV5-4 CASSLQRGGIDNEQFF TGTGCCAGCAGCCTTCAGCGGGGGGGGATTGACAATGAGCAGTTCTTC
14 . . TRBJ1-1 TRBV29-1 CSVTSGFTNTEAFF TGCAGCGTTACCTCGGGGTTCACGAACACTGAAGCTTTCTTT
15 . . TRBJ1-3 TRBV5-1 CASSRSGASGNTIYF TGCGCCAGCAGTCGATCGGGGGCCTCTGGAAACACCATATATTTT
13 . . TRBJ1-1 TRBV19 CASSIQTNTEAFF TGTGCCAGTAGTATCCAGACGAACACTGAAGCTTTCTTT
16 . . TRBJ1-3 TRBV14 CASSHRALAGGNTIYF TGTGCCAGCAGCCATCGGGCCCTAGCGGGTGGAAACACCATATATTTT
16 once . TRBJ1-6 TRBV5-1 CASSIRSGIGNSPLHF TGCGCCAGCAGCATACGGTCGGGTATCGGGAATTCACCCCTCCACTTT
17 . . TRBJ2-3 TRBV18 CASSPPNSFAGADTQYF TGTGCCAGCTCACCACCGAATTCGTTCGCCGGGGCAGATACGCAGTATTTT
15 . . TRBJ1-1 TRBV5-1 CASSLSGLTSTEAFF TGCGCCAGCAGCCTCAGCGGCCTAACCTCCACTGAAGCTTTCTTT
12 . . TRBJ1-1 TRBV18 CASSPYRTEAFF TGTGCCAGCTCACCCTATCGGACTGAAGCTTTCTTT
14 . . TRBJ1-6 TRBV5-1 CASSWAGSGSPLHF TGCGCCAGCAGCTGGGCAGGGTCGGGTTCACCCCTCCACTTT
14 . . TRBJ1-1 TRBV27 CASSYRRGNTEAFF TGTGCCAGCAGCTACCGACGGGGGAACACTGAAGCTTTCTTT
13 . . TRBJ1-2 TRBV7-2 CASSSTGAYGYTF TGTGCCAGCAGTTCCACAGGCGCCTATGGCTACACCTTC
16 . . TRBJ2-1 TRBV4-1 CASSQGSQSSYNEQFF TGCGCCAGCAGCCAAGGAAGTCAAAGCTCCTACAATGAGCAGTTCTTC
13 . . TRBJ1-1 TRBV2 CASSERMNTEAFF TGTGCCAGCAGTGAACGGATGAACACTGAAGCTTTCTTT